This TCR beta chain was identified in a study of blood T cell repertoires in COVID-19. Study summary: COVID-19 samples, acute and convalescent, were from the United States, Italy and Spain.

Clones were sequenced by immunoSEQ multiplex PCR, and TCRdb holds only the in-frame ones, with some missing. The sample lists 210,000 or so clones, 87% occurring once. This receptor was obtained from a woman aged 18-30 years who had recovered from COVID-19. The specimen sequenced was peripheral blood.

CDR3 sequence: CAISQAGIYEQYF. The CDR3 DNA is TGTGCCATCAGTCAGGCAGGTATCTACGAGCAGTACTTC. The chain links TRBV10-3 to TRBJ2-7; no definite D call. Germline V lookup: CDR1 ENHRY, CDR2 SYGVKD. Trimming took off 5 bases at V and 3 bases at J, with 11 bases between the two ends. CDR3 length: 13 amino acids.